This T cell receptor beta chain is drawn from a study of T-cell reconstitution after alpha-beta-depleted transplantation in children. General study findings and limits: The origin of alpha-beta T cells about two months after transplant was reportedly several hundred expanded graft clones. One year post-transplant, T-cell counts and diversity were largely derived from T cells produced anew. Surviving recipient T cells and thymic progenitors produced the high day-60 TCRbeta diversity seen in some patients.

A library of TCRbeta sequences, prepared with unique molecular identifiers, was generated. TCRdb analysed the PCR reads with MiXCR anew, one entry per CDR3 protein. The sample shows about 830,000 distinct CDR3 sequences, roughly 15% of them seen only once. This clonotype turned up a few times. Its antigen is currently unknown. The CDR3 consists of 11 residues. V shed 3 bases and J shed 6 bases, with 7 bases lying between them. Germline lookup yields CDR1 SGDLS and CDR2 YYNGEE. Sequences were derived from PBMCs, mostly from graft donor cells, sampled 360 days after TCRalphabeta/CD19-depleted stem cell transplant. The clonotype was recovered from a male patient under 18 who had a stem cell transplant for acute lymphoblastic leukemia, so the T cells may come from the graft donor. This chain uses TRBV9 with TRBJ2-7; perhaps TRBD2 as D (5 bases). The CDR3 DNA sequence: TGTGCCAGCAGCGATAGCGTCGAGCAGTACTTC. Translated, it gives CASSDSVEQYF.